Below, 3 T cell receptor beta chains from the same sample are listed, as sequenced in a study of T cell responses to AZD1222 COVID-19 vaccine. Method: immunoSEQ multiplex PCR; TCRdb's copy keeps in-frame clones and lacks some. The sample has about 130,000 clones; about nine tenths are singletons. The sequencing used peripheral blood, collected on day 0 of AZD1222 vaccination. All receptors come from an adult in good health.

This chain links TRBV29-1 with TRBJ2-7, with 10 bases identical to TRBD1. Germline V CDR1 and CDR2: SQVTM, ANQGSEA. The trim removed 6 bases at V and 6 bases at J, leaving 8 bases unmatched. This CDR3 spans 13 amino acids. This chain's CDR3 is CSVRKGQGSEQYF. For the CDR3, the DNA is TGCAGCGTGAGAAAGGGACAGGGGTCCGAGCAGTACTTC.

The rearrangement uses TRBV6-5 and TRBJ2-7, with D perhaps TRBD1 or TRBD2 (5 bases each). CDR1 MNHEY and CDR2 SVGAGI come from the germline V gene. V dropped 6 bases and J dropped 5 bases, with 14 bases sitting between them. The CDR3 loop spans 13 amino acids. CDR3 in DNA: TGTGCCAGCAGACCGGGACGGCAAAACGAGCAGTACTTC. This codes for CASRPGRQNEQYF.

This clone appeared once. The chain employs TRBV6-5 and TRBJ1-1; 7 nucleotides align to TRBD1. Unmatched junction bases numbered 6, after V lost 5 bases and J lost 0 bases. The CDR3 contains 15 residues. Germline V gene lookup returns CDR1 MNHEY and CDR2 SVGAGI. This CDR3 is CASSRTGTVNTEAFF. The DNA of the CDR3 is TGTGCCAGCAGTCGGACCGGGACAGTGAACACTGAAGCTTTCTTT.